The entry below gives a single T cell receptor (beta chain) sequence along with its context. Its antigen remains unknown. This sample was included in a study of a mutant IDH1 vaccine in newly diagnosed glioma. Overall study results and limits: Patients showed vaccine-induced immune responses at a rate of approximately 93%.

V lost 1 base and J lost 4; bases outside the gene matches: 3. The CDR3 is 14 amino acids. Germline V gives CDR1 SGHNT, CDR2 YYREEE (reference sequence). Profiled with immunoSEQ multiplex PCR; TCRdb holds only in-frame clones, not every one. The sample shows around 67,000 clones, around 88% of them seen only once. This sample's time point: baseline, week 1 (first vaccination visit). Sample treatment: pre-vaccination baseline after standard-of-care therapy. The TCR was taken from a woman aged 18 to 35 with glioma. Some clones in this sample may be carry-over from other donors' samples. J is TRBJ1-2 and V is TRBV5-4; 8 bases align to TRBD1. The sample was peripheral blood mononuclear cells (PBMCs), taken from a glioma patient treated with radiotherapy, temozolomide or both. For the CDR3, the DNA is TGTGCCAGCAGCTTGATCGGGACAGGCTATGGCTACACCTTC. This encodes CASSLIGTGYGYTF.